The 4 T cell receptor beta chains given below trace back to one sample, sequenced in a study of post-analysis software for immune sequencing data (dated by TCRdb to the mid-2010s). Preparation of the library involved PCR. Reads for this sample came from an Illumina HiSeq 2500. To reduce PCR and sequencing biases, unique molecular identifiers were incorporated into the TCR beta cDNA libraries. In TCRdb, the public reads were trimmed at Q25 with fastp and aligned with MiXCR, with productive beta chains retained. A single entry per CDR3 protein holds the most common genes and DNA from its merged rows. The sample table contains some 260,000 distinct CDR3 sequences; only one count was recorded for 36% of them. The biggest ten clones account for 4% to 5.5% of the sample. No antigen is known for these receptors. The paper as a whole reports these results and caveats: Significantly higher frequencies in patients than in controls were found for roughly 5 TRBV segments, including TRBV5-6, TRBV5-1 and TRBV20-1.

The sample taken for sequencing was blood. These receptors were taken from a girl between 10 and 17 years old with multiple sclerosis.

This rearrangement joins TRBV5-4 to TRBJ2-4; TRBD1 matches at 8 bases. The J call may be wrong; the DNA end is better matched by TRBJ2-7. The CDR3 is 14 residues long. Germline CDR1 and CDR2: SGHNT and YYREEE (reference sequence). CDR3 nucleotide sequence: TGTGCCAGCAGTTCGGACAGGGTTAGCTACGAGCAGTACTTC. It yields the protein CASSSDRVSYEQYF.

This clonotype was observed a handful of times. A much larger clone lies a single base off, so this may be a read error. This chain connects TRBV20-1 to TRBJ2-4; D is unclear. Germline values: CDR1 DFQATT, CDR2 SNEGSKA (reference sequence). V was cut by 0 bases and J by 13 bases, with 7 bases left in between. The CDR3 extends over 10 amino acids. CDR3 sequence reads: CSARDIGQYF. The CDR3 nucleotides read TGCAGTGCTAGAGATATCGGACAGTACTTC.

Notes on this clonotype: This could be a read error, since a much larger clone is one nucleotide away. The genes are TRBV20-1 and TRBJ2-3; D remains ambiguous. Per germline, CDR1 DFQATT and CDR2 SNEGSKA (reference sequence). The CDR3 length is 11 residues. The CDR3 spells CSAESTDTRYF. The CDR3 nucleotides read TGCAGTGCTGAAAGCACAGATACGCGGTATTTT.

The V and J genes are TRBV18 and TRBJ1-2; 8 positions agree with TRBD1. The CDR3 runs 15 residues. The V gene's germline CDR1 is KGHSH and CDR2 LQKENI. After removal of 6 bases from V and 2 bases from J, the junction contained 8 bases not matched to a gene. The CDR3 DNA reads TGTGCCAGCTCGCTCGACAGGGGAGCAAACTATGGCTACACCTTC. Encoded protein: CASSLDRGANYGYTF.